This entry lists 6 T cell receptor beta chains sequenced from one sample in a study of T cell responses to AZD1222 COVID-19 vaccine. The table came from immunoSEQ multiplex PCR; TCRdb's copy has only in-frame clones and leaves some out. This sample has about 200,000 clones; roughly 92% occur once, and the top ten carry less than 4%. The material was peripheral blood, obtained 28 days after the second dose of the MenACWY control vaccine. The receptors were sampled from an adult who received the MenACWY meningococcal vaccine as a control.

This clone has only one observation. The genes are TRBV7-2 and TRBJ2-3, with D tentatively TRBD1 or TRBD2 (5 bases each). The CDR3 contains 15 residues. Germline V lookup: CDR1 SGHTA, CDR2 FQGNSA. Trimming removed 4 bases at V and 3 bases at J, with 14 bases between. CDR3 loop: CASSSHPGRTDTQYF. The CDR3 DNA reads TGTGCCAGCAGCTCCCACCCGGGACGTACAGATACGCAGTATTTT.

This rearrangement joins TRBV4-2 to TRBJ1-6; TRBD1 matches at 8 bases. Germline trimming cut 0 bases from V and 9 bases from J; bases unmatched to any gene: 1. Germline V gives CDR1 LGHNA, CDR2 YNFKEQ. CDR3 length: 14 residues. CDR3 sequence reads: CASSQDRGRSPLHF. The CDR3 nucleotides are TGTGCCAGCAGCCAAGACAGGGGGCGTTCACCCCTCCACTTT.

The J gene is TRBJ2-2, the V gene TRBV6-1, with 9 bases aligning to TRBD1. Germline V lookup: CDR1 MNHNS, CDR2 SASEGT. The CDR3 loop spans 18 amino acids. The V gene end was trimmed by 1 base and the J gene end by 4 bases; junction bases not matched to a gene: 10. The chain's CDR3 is CASSEVLPGQGFTGELFF. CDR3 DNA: TGTGCCAGCAGTGAAGTTTTACCGGGACAGGGATTCACCGGGGAGCTGTTTTTT.

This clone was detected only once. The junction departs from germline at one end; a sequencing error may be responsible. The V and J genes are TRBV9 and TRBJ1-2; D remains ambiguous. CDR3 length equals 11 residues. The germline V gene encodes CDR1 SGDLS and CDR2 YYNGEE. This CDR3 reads CASSVAGTPDF. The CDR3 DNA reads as TGTGCCAGCAGCGTAGCGGGCACCCCGGACTTC.

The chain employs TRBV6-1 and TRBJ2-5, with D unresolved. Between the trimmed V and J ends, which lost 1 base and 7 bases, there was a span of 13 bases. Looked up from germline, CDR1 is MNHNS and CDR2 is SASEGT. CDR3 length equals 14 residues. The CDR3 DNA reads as TGTGCCAGCAGTGAAGGGGCCCCTATAGGGACCCAGTACTTC. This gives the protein CASSEGAPIGTQYF.

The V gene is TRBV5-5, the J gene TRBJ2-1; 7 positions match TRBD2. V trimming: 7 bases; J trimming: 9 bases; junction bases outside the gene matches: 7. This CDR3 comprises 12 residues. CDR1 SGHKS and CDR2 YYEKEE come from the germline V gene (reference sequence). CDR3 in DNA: TGTGCCAGCGGGGCGGGAGCGGTTGAGCAGTTCTTC. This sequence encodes CASGAGAVEQFF.